Following are 32 T cell receptor beta chains from one sample sequenced in a study of identical twins. TCRdb re-called the 5' RACE reads with MiXCR, one entry per CDR3 protein. The repertoire holds nearly 900,000 distinct CDR3 sequences, around 12% seen once, with around 1.6% in the top ten. The sample was also reused in another study, on yellow fever vaccine responses in identical twins.

The sequenced sample was PBMCs. These receptors were collected from a woman between 18 and 29 years old in good health.

This clonotype was seen more than once but under ten times. The chain has TRBV18 and TRBJ2-7; the D gene is possibly TRBD1 (6 bases). Trimming stripped 4 bases from V and 5 bases from J, with 15 bases between. Germline CDR1 reads KGHSH; CDR2 reads LQKENI. CDR3 length: 14 amino acids. This CDR3 is CASSQTGTSNEQYF. The CDR3 coding sequence is TGTGCCAGCTCACAGACCGGGACATCCAACGAGCAGTACTTC.

The chain carries TRBV12-3 or TRBV12-4 and TRBJ2-1, with D uncertain. Trimming left V 6 bases short and J 3 bases short, with 15 bases between. The length of the CDR3 is 15 residues. The CDR3 sequence is CASSPSLVSYNEQFF. CDR3 coding DNA: TGTGCCAGCAGCCCCTCGCTAGTCAGCTACAATGAGCAGTTCTTC.

The V call is TRBV2, the J call TRBJ2-1; the D gene could be TRBD1 or TRBD2 (5 bases each). Trimming pared 5 bases from V and 12 bases from J, leaving 20 bases between. This CDR3 region has 14 residues. CDR1 SNHLY and CDR2 FYNNEI come from the germline V gene. The CDR3 coding sequence is TGTGCCAGCAGTCACCGGGACGGACTTCCGTGGCAGTTCTTC. It yields the protein CASSHRDGLPWQFF.

This clonotype was seen at least ten times. This chain joins TRBV3-1 and TRBJ2-3; D is unclear. The CDR3 is made up of 14 amino acids. V lost 4 bases and J lost 6, with 14 bases in between. In germline, CDR1 is LGHDT, CDR2 YNNKEL (reference sequence). The CDR3 loop is CASSPAGRIDTQYF. The CDR3 nucleotides read TGTGCCAGCAGCCCGGCCGGAAGGATTGATACGCAGTATTTT.

This clonotype was counted between two and nine times. The J gene is TRBJ2-5, the V gene TRBV27; TRBD1 is a possible D gene (5 bases). V was shortened by 2 bases and J by 4 bases, with 17 bases between the two germline ends. CDR3 length: 16 residues. Germline V gene sequence: CDR1 MNHEY, CDR2 SMNVEV (reference sequence). CDR3 sequence: CASSLKWGAVGETQYF. CDR3 nucleotides: TGTGCCAGCAGTTTAAAATGGGGCGCGGTTGGAGAGACCCAGTACTTC.

This clonotype was detected many times. The rearrangement uses TRBV9 and TRBJ2-1; TRBD2 matches 9 bases. Trimming removed 0 bases from V and 3 bases from J; junction bases left unmatched: 7. This CDR3 region has 17 residues. Germline CDR1 and CDR2: SGDLS and YYNGEE. In nucleotides, the CDR3 is TGTGCCAGCAGCGTAGGGAGACTAGCGGAGGACTACAATGAGCAGTTCTTC. Protein sequence: CASSVGRLAEDYNEQFF.

This clonotype occurred a few times. The chain employs TRBV28 and TRBJ2-2; D is possibly TRBD1 (6 bases). V was trimmed by 8 bases and J by 4 bases, leaving 14 bases between them. In germline, CDR1 is MDHEN, CDR2 SYDVKM. The CDR3 runs to 14 residues. CDR3 nucleotides: TGTGCCAGCCAAGAACAGGGACCCACCGGGGAGCTGTTTTTT. It encodes CASQEQGPTGELFF.

This clonotype has a count of ten or more. The chain is built from TRBV25-1 and TRBJ2-1, with TRBD1 matching over 7 bases. Per the germline V gene, CDR1 is MGHDK and CDR2 is SYGVNS. CDR3 length equals 15 residues. V trimming: 2 bases; J trimming: 9 bases; junction bases outside the gene matches: 10. CDR3 protein: CASSEHVTGLGEQFF. DNA for the CDR3: TGTGCCAGCAGTGAACATGTGACAGGGTTGGGTGAGCAGTTCTTC.

This clonotype was seen a few times. The rearrangement joins TRBV11-2 to TRBJ2-1; no firm D call. V dropped 5 bases and J dropped 4 bases, with 15 bases sitting between them. This CDR3 is built from 15 residues. The V gene's germline CDR1 is SGHAT and CDR2 FQNNGV. The CDR3 is CASSPREVDYNEQFF. CDR3 bases: TGTGCCAGCAGCCCTCGTGAGGTGGATTACAATGAGCAGTTCTTC. The full variable domain, in which reference TRBV11-2 and TRBJ2-1 provide the parts outside the CDR3, is EAGVAQSPRYKIIEKRQSVAFWCNPISGHATLYWYQQILGQGPKLLIQFQNNGVVDDSQLPKDRFSAERLKGVDSTLKIQPAKLEDSAVYLCASSPREVDYNEQFFGPGTRLTVL.

This clonotype was detected only a few times. Here the CDR3 reads CSASSGIGYGYTF. CDR3 nucleotides: TGCAGTGCTAGCTCTGGAATAGGCTATGGCTACACCTTC. The rearrangement uses TRBV20-1 and TRBJ1-2; D is uncertain. CDR1 and CDR2 from the germline V gene are DFQATT and SNEGSKA (reference sequence). The V and J ends lost 3 bases and 4 bases respectively, with 12 bases between them. This CDR3 contains 13 residues.

J is TRBJ1-4 and V is TRBV2; maybe TRBD1 (5 bases). V gave up 10 bases and J gave up 2 bases, with 17 bases separating them. CDR1 and CDR2 (germline): SNHLY, FYNNEI. The CDR3 runs 15 residues. The CDR3 nucleotides read TGTGCCATACGGGGACCGAGGGAGACTAATGAAAAACTGTTTTTT. Translating it yields CAIRGPRETNEKLFF.

V gene TRBV18 combines with J gene TRBJ2-7; TRBD1 is a possible D gene (6 bases). This CDR3 has 12 amino acids. V lost 5 bases and J lost 5, with 10 bases in between. CDR1 and CDR2 (germline): KGHSH, LQKENI. The CDR3 sequence is CASSRDTDEQYV. The CDR3 region has the DNA TGTGCCAGCTCAAGGGACACGGACGAGCAGTACGTC.

This clonotype was seen ten or more times. This chain links TRBV12-3 or TRBV12-4 with TRBJ2-2, with a weak D call TRBD2 (6 bases). The CDR3 covers 16 residues. Trimming removed 3 bases at V and 6 bases at J, with 17 bases between. CDR3 sequence (DNA): TGTGCCAGCAGTTTTTTTCCCGCTAGCGATGCCGGGGAGCTGTTTTTT. This codes for CASSFFPASDAGELFF.

The rearrangement uses TRBV18 and TRBJ2-7; D call uncertain. The germline V and J ends were trimmed by 0 bases and 0 bases, with 6 bases remaining between them. The germline V gene has CDR1 KGHSH and CDR2 LQKENI. CDR3 size: 14 residues. CDR3 sequence: CASSPPLYSYEQYF. The CDR3 DNA sequence: TGTGCCAGCTCACCACCGTTATACTCCTACGAGCAGTACTTC.

This clonotype was seen only a few times. The CDR3 protein is CAISDVVGTSGSDEQYF. The CDR3 DNA follows: TGTGCCATCAGTGATGTTGTCGGGACTAGCGGGAGCGACGAGCAGTACTTC. V and J are TRBV10-3 and TRBJ2-7; 14 nucleotides line up with TRBD2. The CDR3 consists of 17 residues. Germline lookup yields CDR1 ENHRY and CDR2 SYGVKD. V shed 3 bases, J shed 5 bases, and the junction held 9 bases outside the gene matches.

The sample holds a few counts of this clonotype. The chain joins TRBV7-2 to TRBJ2-1, with D possibly being TRBD1 or TRBD2 (5 bases each). Trimming stripped 5 bases from V and 9 bases from J, with 14 bases between. The CDR3 extends over 13 amino acids. Per germline, CDR1 SGHTA and CDR2 FQGNSA. The DNA for the CDR3 is TGTGCCAGCAGCCCGGTGTCGGGGCCTGAGCAGTTCTTC. It translates to CASSPVSGPEQFF.

The chain couples TRBV15 to TRBJ2-1, with unresolved D. Trimming stripped 5 bases from V and 9 bases from J, with 17 bases between. There are 14 residues in the CDR3. Germline CDR1 LNHNV, CDR2 YYDKDF (reference sequence). The CDR3 loop is CATSVTGPPGEQFF. In DNA form, the CDR3 reads TGTGCCACCAGCGTGACCGGGCCCCCTGGTGAGCAGTTCTTC.

This clonotype was seen repeatedly, ten times or more. The CDR3 spells CASSLAGRSDTQYF. The CDR3 nucleotides read TGCGCCAGCAGCTTGGCGGGACGGTCAGATACGCAGTATTTT. V gene TRBV5-1 combines with J gene TRBJ2-3; possibly TRBD1 or TRBD2 for D (5 bases each). Trimming left V 0 bases short and J 4 bases short, with 9 bases between. The CDR3 covers 14 residues. Germline loops: CDR1 SGHRS, CDR2 YFSETQ. Filled out from reference TRBV5-1 and TRBJ2-3, the complete variable domain reads KAGVTQTPRYLIKTRGQQVTLSCSPISGHRSVSWYQQTPGQGLQFLFEYFSETQRNKGNFPGRFSGRQFSNSRSEMNVSTLELGDSALYLCASSLAGRSDTQYFGPGTRLTVL.

The CDR3 sequence is CASSLGNPTGANVLTF. As DNA, the CDR3 is TGCGCCAGCAGCTTGGGGAATCCAACTGGGGCCAACGTCCTGACTTTC. The chain has TRBV5-1 and TRBJ2-6, with unresolved D. The CDR3 is 16 amino acids. Germline CDR1 is SGHRS and CDR2 is YFSETQ. V lost 0 bases to trimming and J lost 2 bases, with 9 bases between them. The full variable domain, with the rest looked up from reference TRBV5-1 and TRBJ2-6, is KAGVTQTPRYLIKTRGQQVTLSCSPISGHRSVSWYQQTPGQGLQFLFEYFSETQRNKGNFPGRFSGRQFSNSRSEMNVSTLELGDSALYLCASSLGNPTGANVLTFGAGSRLTVL.

This clonotype turned up a few times. The CDR3: CASSLGDSGIAEAFF. CDR3 DNA sequence: TGTGCCAGCTCTCTTGGGGACAGCGGGATAGCTGAAGCTTTCTTT. This chain connects TRBV2 to TRBJ1-1; the match to TRBD1 covers 7 bases. Germline V CDR1 and CDR2: SNHLY, FYNNEI. The CDR3 extends over 15 amino acids. V was clipped by 8 bases and J by 6 bases; unmatched bases: 15.

In its sample, this clonotype was seen a few times. This sequence joins TRBV6-1 and TRBJ1-1, with 8 bases identical to TRBD1. The CDR3 length is 14 residues. The ends lost 6 bases at V and 4 bases at J; junction bases unmatched: 7. Germline V CDR1 and CDR2: MNHNS, SASEGT. In DNA, the CDR3 is TGTGCCAGCAGAACCCAGGGGGCCGGCACTGAAGCTTTCTTT. Its protein product is CASRTQGAGTEAFF.

This clonotype was seen many times. This chain uses TRBV6-1 with TRBJ2-2, with TRBD1 as a possible D gene (6 bases). Per germline, CDR1 MNHNS and CDR2 SASEGT. V was trimmed by 5 bases and J by 2 bases, leaving 12 bases between them. The CDR3 is 15 residues long. This CDR3 is CASSPRTVNTGELFF. As DNA, the CDR3 is TGTGCCAGCAGTCCAAGGACAGTTAACACCGGGGAGCTGTTTTTT.

This chain uses TRBV4-2 with TRBJ2-1, with 10 positions matching TRBD2. Per germline, CDR1 LGHNA and CDR2 YNFKEQ. The CDR3 spans 16 residues. The trim removed 0 bases at V and 8 bases at J, leaving 7 bases unmatched. DNA of the CDR3: TGTGCCAGCAGCCAAGATGCAGCTAGCGGGAGTGATGAGCAGTTCTTC. Amino acid sequence: CASSQDAASGSDEQFF.

This clonotype occurred a few times. The chain joins TRBV20-1 to TRBJ2-3; D is unclear. Trimming cost V 3 bases and J 5 bases, with 6 bases left between them. This CDR3 is 11 amino acids long. The germline gives CDR1 DFQATT, CDR2 SNEGSKA (reference sequence). CDR3 DNA sequence: TGCAGTGCTAGCGGAAGAGATACGCAGTATTTT. This codes for CSASGRDTQYF.

This clonotype was counted between two and nine times. The chain combines TRBV9 with TRBJ2-3, with 7 positions matching TRBD2. The junction had 4 bases not matched to a gene; V was cut back by 0 bases and J by 3 bases. CDR3 length: 15 amino acids. CDR1 and CDR2 (germline): SGDLS, YYNGEE. The CDR3 is CASSVDPSGTDTQYF. CDR3 in DNA: TGTGCCAGCAGCGTAGACCCTAGCGGAACAGATACGCAGTATTTT.

The chain has TRBV4-1 and TRBJ2-2; 8 bases fit TRBD2. The CDR3 runs to 16 residues. Germline V gene sequence: CDR1 MGHRA, CDR2 YSYEKL. The V gene end was trimmed by 3 bases and the J gene end by 4 bases; junction bases not matched to a gene: 7. CDR3 DNA sequence: TGCGCCAGCAGCCATCCCGGGACTAGGGGCACCGGGGAGCTGTTTTTT. This translates into CASSHPGTRGTGELFF.

CDR3 nucleotides: TGCAGTGCTAACCGGGCAGGCCTCTACGAGCAGTACGTC. The encoded protein is CSANRAGLYEQYV. This chain joins TRBV20-1 and TRBJ2-7, with D unresolved. The ends were cut back, 4 bases at V and 3 bases at J, with 13 bases in the middle. Germline values: CDR1 DFQATT, CDR2 SNEGSKA (reference sequence). CDR3 length: 13 residues.

Many counts were recorded for this clonotype. V gene TRBV7-8 combines with J gene TRBJ2-1; 14 nucleotides line up with TRBD2. The CDR3 has 16 residues. The germline V gene encodes CDR1 SGHVS and CDR2 FQNEAQ. Losses at the gene ends were 3 bases for V and 9 bases for J; bases not matched to a gene: 7. The CDR3 coding sequence is TGTGCCAGCAGCTTTAGACTAGCGGGAGGGCCGGGTGAGCAGTTCTTC. Translating gives CASSFRLAGGPGEQFF.

The CDR3 region has the DNA TGCAGTGCTAGAGATAGCGGGAGGGCCGTAGCCAAAAACATTCAGTACTTC. Amino acid sequence: CSARDSGRAVAKNIQYF. The chain uses TRBV20-1 and TRBJ2-4; 11 bases align to TRBD2. With 0 bases clipped from V and 0 bases from J, the junction kept 4 bases outside the gene matches. This CDR3 is 17 amino acids long. The germline V gene has CDR1 DFQATT and CDR2 SNEGSKA (reference sequence).

The CDR3 DNA follows: TGTGCCAGCATCTTTACCTACTCAGGGGACAATGAGCAGTTCTTC. Protein sequence: CASIFTYSGDNEQFF. The gene calls are TRBV12-3 or TRBV12-4 and TRBJ2-1; D is perhaps TRBD1 (6 bases). V gave up 7 bases and J gave up 5 bases, with 18 bases separating them. The CDR3 consists of 15 residues.

This clonotype was counted at least ten times. The V gene is TRBV5-1, the J gene TRBJ2-2, with 10 nucleotides matching TRBD1. Trimming at V came to 3 bases and at J to 6 bases, leaving 8 bases not matched to a gene. CDR1 and CDR2 (germline): SGHRS, YFSETQ. The CDR3 runs 16 residues. CDR3 residues: CASSSTWGQGSGELFF. CDR3 DNA sequence: TGCGCCAGCAGCTCGACGTGGGGACAGGGGTCCGGGGAGCTGTTTTTT.

This clonotype showed up many times. The rearrangement joins TRBV5-1 to TRBJ2-7; D is possibly TRBD1 or TRBD2 (5 bases each). Germline CDR1 is SGHRS and CDR2 is YFSETQ. This CDR3 is 16 amino acids long. The V end was cut by 4 bases, the J end by 0 bases, with 17 bases between. CDR3 protein: CASSIAPGRVSYEQYV. The CDR3 nucleotides read TGCGCCAGCAGCATAGCCCCGGGACGGGTCTCCTACGAGCAGTACGTC.